The 5 T cell receptor beta chains presented below share a single source sample, sequenced in a study of T cells in Graves' hyperthyroidism and ophthalmopathy. TCR beta CDR3 regions were amplified from RNA transcripts. The TCR CDR3 was amplified in a first-round RT-PCR using the HTBI primer set. TCRdb itself ran the multiplex PCR reads through MiXCR, one entry per CDR3 protein. The sample carries under 300,000 distinct CDR3 sequences, roughly 14% recorded once. Input material: blood. All receptors derive from a woman in her 30s with Graves' hyperthyroidism that later progressed to Graves' ophthalmopathy.

This clonotype has at least ten counts. The chain joins TRBV6-1 to TRBJ2-1, with D maybe TRBD2 (5 bases). The CDR3 length is 17 residues. Germline lookup yields CDR1 MNHNS and CDR2 SASEGT. V lost 3 bases and J 0 bases, leaving 15 bases between the germline ends. CDR3 nucleotides: TGTGCCAGCAGTGACATGGTGGGTGGGAGCTCCTACAATGAGCAGTTCTTC. Translated, it gives CASSDMVGGSSYNEQFF.

CDR3 region: CASTPGTGSYEQYF. In DNA, the CDR3 is TGTGCCAGCACCCCCGGGACAGGATCCTACGAGCAGTACTTC. The chain links TRBV2 to TRBJ2-7, with 8 bases that match TRBD1. The CDR3 contains 14 residues. The V and J ends lost 7 bases and 1 base, in that order; junction bases with no gene match: 6. CDR1 is SNHLY, CDR2 FYNNEI, per germline. Complete variable domain (other parts from reference TRBV2 and TRBJ2-7): EPEVTQTPSHQVTQMGQEVILRCVPISNHLYFYWYRQILGQKVEFLVSFYNNEISEKSEIFDDQFSVERPDGSNFTLKIRSTKLEDSAMYFCASTPGTGSYEQYFGPGTRLTVT.

This clonotype showed up many times. The chain uses TRBV6-1 and TRBJ2-2, with 13 bases matching TRBD2. The CDR3 sequence is 16 residues long. After removal of 7 bases from V and 6 bases from J, the junction contained 8 bases not matched to a gene. CDR1 and CDR2 from the germline V gene are MNHNS and SASEGT. In DNA, the CDR3 is TGTGCCAGCACTATATCCGGGACTAGCGGGGCCGGGGAGCTGTTTTTT. This sequence encodes CASTISGTSGAGELFF.

This clonotype showed up many times. The chain joins TRBV24-1 to TRBJ2-1; the match to TRBD2 covers 12 bases. The trim removed 3 bases at V and 6 bases at J, leaving 2 bases unmatched. The CDR3 runs 15 residues. Germline-derived CDR1 and CDR2 are KGHDR and SFDVKD. The CDR3 region has the DNA TGTGCCACCAGTGATCCGACTAGCGGGAGCAATGAGCAGTTCTTC. Encoded protein: CATSDPTSGSNEQFF.

Turning to this clonotype: A read error may be the cause here, since a much bigger clone is one base away. V and J are TRBV14 and TRBJ2-5; 8 bases are a match to TRBD1. Germline V CDR1 and CDR2: SGHDN, FVKESK. This CDR3 is 15 amino acids long. V lost 4 bases to trimming and J lost 4 bases; unmatched junction nucleotides: 8. DNA of the CDR3: TGTGCCAGCAGCCGAGACAGGGGAATCCGAGAGACCCAGTACTTC. It specifies CASSRDRGIRETQYF.